This T cell receptor (beta chain) was observed in a study of blood T cell repertoires in COVID-19 (TCRdb year 2020). For context, the study as a whole: Samples covering the acute and convalescent phases of COVID-19 were provided by collaborators in the United States, Italy and Spain. The prospective study material was composed of cDNA or gDNA derived from T cells, B-cell-depleted T cells, or PBMCs. Deeply sampled blood TCRbeta repertoires from subjects exposed to, actively infected with, or recovered from COVID-19 were included in the dataset. The repertoires were released in a freely available public database meant as a resource for research on the immune response to SARS-CoV-2. Samples were obtained from the ongoing ImmuneRACE study (first 160 participants) and from about 1,300 subjects provided by 6 global collaborators. The sample metadata nearly always contained a de-identified subject ID, COVID-19 status, age in years and sex. HLA class I and class II types, where available, came from metadata supplied by the sample provider rather than from assay-based typing. What the authors observed across the whole study: The quantity of clinical and demographic metadata differed by source and by participant and was supplied without curation.

Notes on this clone: Its antigen remains unidentified. Base qualities were left out, and no much larger clone turns up one base away.

TCRbeta CDR3 regions were amplified from genomic DNA using the immunoSEQ Assay, a bias-controlled multiplex PCR. The study's processing was this. The number of nucleated cells in each sample was estimated from the amplification of reference gene primers within the assay. To quantify the absolute abundance of each unique TCRbeta CDR3 rearrangement, sequence reads were collapsed and filtered. For each sample, productive Simpson clonality was calculated as the square root of Simpson's diversity index over productive rearrangements. TCRdb mirrors the immuneACCESS table, restricted to in-frame sequences. Some clones are absent from its copies; in checked studies, under half trace to an unresolved V gene, and the reason for the others is unknown. The DNA was the basis for D and trimming; V, J and clone size are from that table. This sample has approximately 160,000 clones in its table, and about 85% of those were observed once. The ten largest clones take up 1% to 1.5% of the sample.

A second Seattle source provided samples from volunteer blood donors who had recovered from COVID-19. The collaborating institutions used their own protocols to collect whole blood in K2EDTA tubes. Collaborator samples were shipped for TCRbeta analysis as frozen whole blood, isolated PBMCs, or DNA extracted from either sample type. This TCR came from a man aged 55-75 years who had recovered from COVID-19. Sequenced input: peripheral blood.

The DNA sequence follows: TGCGCCAGCAGCTTGGAAGGCAGGGGCCGACCAGTCTCTGGAAACACCATATATTTT. Its coded protein is CASSLEGRGRPVSGNTIYF. The sequence is built from TRBV5-1 and TRBJ1-3, and possibly TRBD1, on 6 matching bases. The CDR3 runs 19 amino acids, cysteine and phenylalanine included. Only the CDR3 portion is preserved as DNA: 57 bases, with reading frame beginning at the first base. The germline V gene yields SGHRS for CDR1 and YFSETQ for CDR2. Deletion took 0 bases off V and 0 bases off J, with a span of 19 bases between the germline ends.